The present TCR beta chain was sequenced within a study of T cell repertoires in cytomegalovirus infection. Study overall: Recently described HLA-C-restricted plus well-studied HLA-B-restricted CMV epitopes were used. Public TCR beta signatures marked donors with CMV infection and the matching HLA.

TCRdb processed the reads anew with MiXCR; each CDR3 protein has one entry. The sample yields about 89,000 distinct CDR3 sequences, 25% to 30% seen once. Germline loops: CDR1 SGHTA, CDR2 FQGTGA. The CDR3 spans 13 residues. Trimming took 1 base from V and 5 from J; bases not matched to a gene: 0. This clonotype was seen repeatedly, ten times or more. Its target is unknown. The specimen comprised CD8+ T cells from cultured PBMCs, sampled from culture after CMV antigen stimulation. The chain couples TRBV7-3 to TRBJ2-5, with 8 bases aligning to TRBD1. This clonotype was sampled from a human donor in good health (CMV status not recorded). Some clones in this sample may be carry-over from other donors' samples. DNA of the CDR3: TGTGCCAGCAGCTTAAGACAGGGGGAGACCCAGTACTTC. It is translated as CASSLRQGETQYF.